The source of this TCR beta chain is a study of T cell repertoires in cytomegalovirus infection. V was pared by 4 bases and J by 3 bases, with 19 bases between. The CDR3 spans 16 residues. Germline values: CDR1 SGHRS, CDR2 YFSETQ. This clonotype was recorded a few times. From the reads, TCRdb called clonotypes with MiXCR, one entry per CDR3 protein. The sample contains about 140,000 distinct CDR3 sequences, about 6.3% of which appear only once. The sequencing sample was made of PBMCs. This TCR was sampled from a human donor in good health (CMV status not recorded). Some clones in this sample may be carry-over from other donors' samples. The rearrangement joins TRBV5-1 to TRBJ1-1; maybe TRBD1 (5 bases). CDR3: CASSRGRTGQDTEAFF. In DNA, the CDR3 is TGCGCCAGCAGCAGGGGCCGTACTGGGCAGGACACTGAAGCTTTCTTT.